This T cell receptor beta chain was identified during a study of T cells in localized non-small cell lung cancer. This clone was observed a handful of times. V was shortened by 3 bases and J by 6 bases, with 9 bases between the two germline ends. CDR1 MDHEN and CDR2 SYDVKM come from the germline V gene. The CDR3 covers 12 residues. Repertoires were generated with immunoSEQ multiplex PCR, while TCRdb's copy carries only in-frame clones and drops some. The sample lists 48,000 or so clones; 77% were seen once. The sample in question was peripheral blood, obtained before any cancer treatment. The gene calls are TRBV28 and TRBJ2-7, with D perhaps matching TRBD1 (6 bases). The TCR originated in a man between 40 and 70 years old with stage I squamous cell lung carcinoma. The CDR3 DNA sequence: TGTGCCAGCAGTTTCGGCAGGGGCGAGCAGTACTTC. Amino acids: CASSFGRGEQYF.